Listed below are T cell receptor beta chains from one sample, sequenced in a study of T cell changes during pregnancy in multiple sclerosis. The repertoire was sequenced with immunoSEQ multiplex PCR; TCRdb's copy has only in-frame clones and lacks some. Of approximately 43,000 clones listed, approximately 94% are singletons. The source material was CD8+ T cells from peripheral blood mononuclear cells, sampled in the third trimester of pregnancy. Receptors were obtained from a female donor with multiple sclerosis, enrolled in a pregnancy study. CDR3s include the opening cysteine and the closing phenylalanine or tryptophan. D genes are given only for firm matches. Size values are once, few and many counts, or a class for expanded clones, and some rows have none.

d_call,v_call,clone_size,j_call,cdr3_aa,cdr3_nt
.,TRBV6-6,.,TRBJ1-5,CASSYEGSQPQHF,TGTGCCAGCAGTTACGAGGGTAGTCAGCCCCAGCATTTT
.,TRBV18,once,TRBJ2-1,CASSPSGSSYNEQFF,TGTGCCAGCTCACCAAGTGGGAGCTCCTACAATGAGCAGTTCTTC
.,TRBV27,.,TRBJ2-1,CASSVYNEQFF,TGTGCCAGCAGCGTATACAATGAGCAGTTCTTC
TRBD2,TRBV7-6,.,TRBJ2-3,CASSTRLAAALTDTQYF,TGTGCCAGCAGCACCAGACTAGCGGCAGCCCTCACAGATACGCAGTATTTT
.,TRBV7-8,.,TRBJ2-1,CASSLLRFGGSSYNEQFF,TGTGCCAGCAGCTTACTCCGCTTCGGAGGGTCCTCCTACAATGAGCAGTTCTTC
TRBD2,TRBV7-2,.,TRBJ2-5,CASSLTTSGRWWETQYF,TGTGCCAGCAGCCTCACGACTAGCGGGAGATGGTGGGAGACCCAGTACTTC
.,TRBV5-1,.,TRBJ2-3,CASVRESSTDTQYF,TGCGCCAGCGTGCGGGAATCTAGCACAGATACGCAGTATTTT
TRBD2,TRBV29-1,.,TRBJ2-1,CSALKLAALGNEQFF,TGCAGCGCCCTAAAACTAGCGGCCCTAGGGAATGAGCAGTTCTTC
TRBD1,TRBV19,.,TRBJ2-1,CASSIERDREGVWGYNEQFF,TGTGCCAGTAGTATAGAGCGGGACAGGGAAGGAGTCTGGGGCTATAATGAGCAGTTCTTC
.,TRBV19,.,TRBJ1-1,CASSPQGTLREAFF,TGTGCCAGTAGCCCACAGGGAACCCTACGTGAAGCTTTCTTT
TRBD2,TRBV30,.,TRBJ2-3,CAWSEWGGASTDTQYF,TGTGCCTGGAGTGAGTGGGGGGGAGCTAGCACAGATACGCAGTATTTT
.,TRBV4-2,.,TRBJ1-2,CASSQGTASNYGYTF,TGTGCCAGCAGCCAAGGGACAGCTTCTAACTATGGCTACACCTTC
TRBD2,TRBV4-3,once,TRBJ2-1,CASSQGIAGTAQVQFF,TGCGCCAGCAGCCAGGGAATAGCGGGCACGGCCCAGGTGCAGTTCTTC
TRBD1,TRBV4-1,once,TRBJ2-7,CASSQRQGDFGEQYF,TGCGCCAGCAGCCAGCGACAGGGTGACTTTGGCGAGCAGTACTTC
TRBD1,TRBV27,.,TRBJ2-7,CASSRGTGDYEQYF,TGTGCCAGCAGTCGGGGGACAGGGGACTACGAGCAGTACTTC
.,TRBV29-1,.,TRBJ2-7,CSVLDSYEQYF,TGCAGCGTCCTAGATTCTTACGAGCAGTACTTC
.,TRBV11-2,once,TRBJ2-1,CASSSLYADYPEQFF,TGTGCCAGCAGCTCCCTTTACGCCGACTATCCTGAGCAGTTCTTC
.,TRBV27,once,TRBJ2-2,CASSEITGFQSHTGELFF,TGTGCCAGCAGTGAAATAACAGGGTTTCAATCACACACCGGGGAGCTGTTTTTT
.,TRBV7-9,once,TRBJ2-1,CASSGAWPYNEQFF,TGTGCCAGCAGCGGGGCTTGGCCCTACAATGAGCAGTTCTTC
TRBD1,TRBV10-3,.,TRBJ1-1,CAIMGDSDEAFF,TGTGCCATCATGGGGGACAGCGATGAAGCTTTCTTT
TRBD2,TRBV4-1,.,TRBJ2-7,CASSQVRAGVNEQYF,TGCGCCAGCAGCCAAGTTCGCGCGGGAGTTAACGAGCAGTACTTC
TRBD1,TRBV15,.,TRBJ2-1,CATSEGAGEQFF,TGTGCCACCTCCGAGGGGGCGGGCGAGCAGTTCTTC